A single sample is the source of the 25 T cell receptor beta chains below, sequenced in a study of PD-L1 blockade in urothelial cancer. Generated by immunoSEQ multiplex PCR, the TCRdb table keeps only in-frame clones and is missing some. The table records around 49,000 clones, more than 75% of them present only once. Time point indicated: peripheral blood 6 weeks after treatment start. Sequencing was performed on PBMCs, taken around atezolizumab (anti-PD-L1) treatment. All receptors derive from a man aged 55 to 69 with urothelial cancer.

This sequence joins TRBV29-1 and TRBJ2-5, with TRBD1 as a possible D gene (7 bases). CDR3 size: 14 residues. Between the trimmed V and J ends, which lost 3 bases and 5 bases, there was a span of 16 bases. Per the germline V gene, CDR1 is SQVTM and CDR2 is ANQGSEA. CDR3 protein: CSVDLGGAGETQYF. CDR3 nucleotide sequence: TGCAGCGTTGATTTAGGGGGCGCGGGGGAGACCCAGTACTTC.

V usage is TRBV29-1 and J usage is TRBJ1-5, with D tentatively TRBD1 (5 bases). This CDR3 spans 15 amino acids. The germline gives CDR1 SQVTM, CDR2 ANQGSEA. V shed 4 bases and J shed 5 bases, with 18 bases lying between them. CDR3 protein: CSVVWGGTGDQPQHF. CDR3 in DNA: TGCAGCGTTGTTTGGGGGGGGACGGGAGATCAGCCCCAGCATTTT.

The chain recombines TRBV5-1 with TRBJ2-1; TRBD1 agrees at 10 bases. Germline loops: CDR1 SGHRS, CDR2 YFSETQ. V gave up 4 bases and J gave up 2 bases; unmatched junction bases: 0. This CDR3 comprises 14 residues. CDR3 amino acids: CASSGQGAYNEQFF. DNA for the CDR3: TGCGCCAGCAGCGGACAGGGGGCCTACAATGAGCAGTTCTTC. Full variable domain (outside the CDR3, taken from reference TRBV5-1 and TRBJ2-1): KAGVTQTPRYLIKTRGQQVTLSCSPISGHRSVSWYQQTPGQGLQFLFEYFSETQRNKGNFPGRFSGRQFSNSRSEMNVSTLELGDSALYLCASSGQGAYNEQFFGPGTRLTVL.

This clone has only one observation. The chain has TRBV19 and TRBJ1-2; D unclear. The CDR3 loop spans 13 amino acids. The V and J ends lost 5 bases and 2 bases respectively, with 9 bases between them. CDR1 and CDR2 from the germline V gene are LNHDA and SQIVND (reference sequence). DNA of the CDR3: TGTGCCAGTAGTTCCGACACCAACTATGGCTACACCTTC. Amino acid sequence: CASSSDTNYGYTF. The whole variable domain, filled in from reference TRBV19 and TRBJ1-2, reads DGGITQSPKYLFRKEGQNVTLSCEQNLNHDAMYWYRQDPGQGLRLIYYSQIVNDFQKGDIAEGYSVSREKKESFPLTVTSAQKNPTAFYLCASSSDTNYGYTFGSGTRLTVV.

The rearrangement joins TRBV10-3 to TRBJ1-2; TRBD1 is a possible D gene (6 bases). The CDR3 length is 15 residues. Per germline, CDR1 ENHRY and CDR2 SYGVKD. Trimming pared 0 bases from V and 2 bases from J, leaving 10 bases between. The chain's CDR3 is CAISESTGQNYGYTF. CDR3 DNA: TGTGCCATCAGTGAGTCGACAGGACAGAACTATGGCTACACCTTC.

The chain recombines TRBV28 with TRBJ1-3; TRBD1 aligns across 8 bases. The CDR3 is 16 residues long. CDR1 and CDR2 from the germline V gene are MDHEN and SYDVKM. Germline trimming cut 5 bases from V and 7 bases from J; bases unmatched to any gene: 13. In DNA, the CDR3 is TGTGCCAGCAGTAGAGACAGGGGTCGCGCCGGGAACACCATATATTTT. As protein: CASSRDRGRAGNTIYF.

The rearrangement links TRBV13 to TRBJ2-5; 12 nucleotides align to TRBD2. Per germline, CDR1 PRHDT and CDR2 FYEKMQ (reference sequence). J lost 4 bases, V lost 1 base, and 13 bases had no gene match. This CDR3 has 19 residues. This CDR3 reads CASSLASSFLAGGRETQYF. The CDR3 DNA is TGTGCCAGCAGCTTAGCTTCCTCATTTCTAGCGGGGGGGAGAGAGACCCAGTACTTC.

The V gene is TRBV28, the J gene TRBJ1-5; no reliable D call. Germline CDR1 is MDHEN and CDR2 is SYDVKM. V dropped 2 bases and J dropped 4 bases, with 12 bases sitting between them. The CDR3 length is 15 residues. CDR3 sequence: CASSLRPGGNQPQHF. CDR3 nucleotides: TGTGCCAGCAGTTTACGTCCGGGAGGGAATCAGCCCCAGCATTTT.

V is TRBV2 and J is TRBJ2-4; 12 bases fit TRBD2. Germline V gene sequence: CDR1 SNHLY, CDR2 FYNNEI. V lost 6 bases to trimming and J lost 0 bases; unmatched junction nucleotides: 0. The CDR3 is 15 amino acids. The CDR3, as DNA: TGTGCCAGCAGGGGACTAGCGGGAGCCAAAAACATTCAGTACTTC. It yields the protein CASRGLAGAKNIQYF.

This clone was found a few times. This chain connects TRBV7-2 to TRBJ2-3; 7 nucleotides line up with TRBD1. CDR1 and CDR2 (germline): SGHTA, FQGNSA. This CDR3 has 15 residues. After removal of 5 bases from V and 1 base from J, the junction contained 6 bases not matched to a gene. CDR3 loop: CASSPRGTGTDTQYF. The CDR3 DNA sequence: TGTGCCAGCAGCCCCAGGGGGACGGGCACAGATACGCAGTATTTT.

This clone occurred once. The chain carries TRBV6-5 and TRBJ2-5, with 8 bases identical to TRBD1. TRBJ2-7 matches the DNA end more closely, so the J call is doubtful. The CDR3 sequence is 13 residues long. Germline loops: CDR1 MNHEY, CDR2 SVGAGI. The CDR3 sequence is CASRTGANYEQYF. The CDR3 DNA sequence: TGTGCCAGCAGGACAGGGGCGAACTACGAGCAGTACTTC.

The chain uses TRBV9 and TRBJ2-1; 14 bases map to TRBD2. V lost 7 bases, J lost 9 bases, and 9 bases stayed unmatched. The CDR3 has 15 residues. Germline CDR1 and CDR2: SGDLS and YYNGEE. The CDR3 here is CASHSGTSGRGEQFF. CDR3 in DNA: TGTGCCAGCCACTCGGGGACTAGCGGGAGAGGTGAGCAGTTCTTC.

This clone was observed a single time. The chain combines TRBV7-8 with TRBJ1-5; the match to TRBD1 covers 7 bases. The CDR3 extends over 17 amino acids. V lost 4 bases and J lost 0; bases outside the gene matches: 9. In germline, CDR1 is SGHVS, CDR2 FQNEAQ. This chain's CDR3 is CASSSGQRWDSNQPQHF. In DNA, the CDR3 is TGTGCCAGCAGCTCGGGACAGAGGTGGGATAGCAATCAGCCCCAGCATTTT.

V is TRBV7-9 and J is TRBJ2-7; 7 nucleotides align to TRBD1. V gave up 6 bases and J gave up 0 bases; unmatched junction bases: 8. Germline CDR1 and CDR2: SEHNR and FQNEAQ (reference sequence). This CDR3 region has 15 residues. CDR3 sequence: CASSYKQGSSYEQYF. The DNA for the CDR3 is TGTGCCAGCAGTTACAAACAGGGGTCCTCCTACGAGCAGTACTTC.

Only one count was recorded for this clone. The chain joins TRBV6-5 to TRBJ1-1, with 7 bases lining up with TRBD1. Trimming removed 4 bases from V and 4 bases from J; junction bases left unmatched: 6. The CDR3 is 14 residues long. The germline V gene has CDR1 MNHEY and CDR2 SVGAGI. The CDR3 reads CASSFGQDRTEAFF. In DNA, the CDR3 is TGTGCCAGCAGTTTTGGACAGGACCGCACTGAAGCTTTCTTT.

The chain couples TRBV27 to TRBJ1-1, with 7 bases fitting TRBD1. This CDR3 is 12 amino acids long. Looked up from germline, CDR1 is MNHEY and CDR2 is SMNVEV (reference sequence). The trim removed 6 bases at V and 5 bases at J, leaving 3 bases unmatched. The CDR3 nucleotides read TGTGCCAGCAGCCTGACAGGGACTGAAGCTTTCTTT. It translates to CASSLTGTEAFF.

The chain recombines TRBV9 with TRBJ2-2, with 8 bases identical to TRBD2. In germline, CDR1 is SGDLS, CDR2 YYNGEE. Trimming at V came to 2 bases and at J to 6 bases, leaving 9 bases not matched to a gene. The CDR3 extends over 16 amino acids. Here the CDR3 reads CASSVGLGGQPGELFF. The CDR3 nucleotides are TGTGCCAGCAGCGTGGGACTAGGCGGGCAGCCCGGGGAGCTGTTTTTT.

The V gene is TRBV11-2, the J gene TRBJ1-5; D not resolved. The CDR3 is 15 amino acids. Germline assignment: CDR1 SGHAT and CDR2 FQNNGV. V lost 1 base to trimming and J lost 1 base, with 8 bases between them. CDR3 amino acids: CASSLGAVSNQPQHF. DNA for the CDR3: TGTGCCAGCAGCTTAGGCGCCGTAAGCAATCAGCCCCAGCATTTT.

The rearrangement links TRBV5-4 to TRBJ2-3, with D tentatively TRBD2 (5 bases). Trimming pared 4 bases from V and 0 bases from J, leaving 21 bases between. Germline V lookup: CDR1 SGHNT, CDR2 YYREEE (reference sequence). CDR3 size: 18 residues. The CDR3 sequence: CASSPPGKADKSTDTQYF. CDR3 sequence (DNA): TGTGCCAGCAGCCCGCCGGGGAAAGCGGATAAAAGCACAGATACGCAGTATTTT. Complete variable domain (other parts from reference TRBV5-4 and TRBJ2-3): ETGVTQSPTHLIKTRGQQVTLRCSSQSGHNTVSWYQQALGQGPQFIFQYYREEENGRGNFPPRFSGLQFPNYSSELNVNALELDDSALYLCASSPPGKADKSTDTQYFGPGTRLTVL.

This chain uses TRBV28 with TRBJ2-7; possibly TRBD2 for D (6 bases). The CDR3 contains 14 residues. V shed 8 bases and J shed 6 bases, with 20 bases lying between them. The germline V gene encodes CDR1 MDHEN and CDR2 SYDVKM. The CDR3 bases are TGTGCCAGCCTCGGGGGAGGCCGGGTGGGCGAGCAGTACTTC. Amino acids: CASLGGGRVGEQYF.

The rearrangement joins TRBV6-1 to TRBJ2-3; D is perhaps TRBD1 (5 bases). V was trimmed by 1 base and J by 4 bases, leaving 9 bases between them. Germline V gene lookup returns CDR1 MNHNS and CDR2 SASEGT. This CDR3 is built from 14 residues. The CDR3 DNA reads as TGTGCCAGCAGTGAAGTCAGCAGGGCAGATACGCAGTATTTT. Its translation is CASSEVSRADTQYF.

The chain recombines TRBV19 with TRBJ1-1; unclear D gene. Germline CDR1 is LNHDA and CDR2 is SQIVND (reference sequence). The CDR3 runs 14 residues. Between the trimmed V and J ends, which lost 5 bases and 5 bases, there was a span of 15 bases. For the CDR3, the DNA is TGTGCCAGTAGTCAATCACACGGGAGAACTGAAGCTTTCTTT. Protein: CASSQSHGRTEAFF.

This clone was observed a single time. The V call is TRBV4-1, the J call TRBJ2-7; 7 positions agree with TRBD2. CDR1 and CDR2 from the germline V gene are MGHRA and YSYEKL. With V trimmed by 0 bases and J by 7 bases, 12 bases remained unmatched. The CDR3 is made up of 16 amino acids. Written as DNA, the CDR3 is TGCGCCAGCAGCCAAGAGGGTGGAGCGGGATCAGGGGAGCAGTACTTC. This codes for CASSQEGGAGSGEQYF.

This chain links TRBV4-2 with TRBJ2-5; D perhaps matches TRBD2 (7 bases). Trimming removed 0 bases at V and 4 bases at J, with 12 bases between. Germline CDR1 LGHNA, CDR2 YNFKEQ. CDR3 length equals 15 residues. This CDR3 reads CASSQEPGGLETQYF. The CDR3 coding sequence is TGTGCCAGCAGCCAAGAGCCGGGGGGCCTAGAGACCCAGTACTTC.

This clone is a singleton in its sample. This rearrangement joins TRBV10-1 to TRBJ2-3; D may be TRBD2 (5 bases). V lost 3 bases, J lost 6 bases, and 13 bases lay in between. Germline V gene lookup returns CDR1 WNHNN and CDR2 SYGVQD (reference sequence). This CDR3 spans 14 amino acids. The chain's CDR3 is CASSDGGRRDTQYF. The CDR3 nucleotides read TGCGCCAGCAGTGATGGCGGGCGGAGGGATACGCAGTATTTT.